This passage covers 16 T cell receptor beta chains from one sample sequenced in a study of type 1 regulatory T cells. Antigens for these TCRs are unknown. MiXCR, run by TCRdb on the reads, gives a single entry per CDR3 protein. Altogether just over 14,000 distinct CDR3 sequences are present, 12% to 15% being singletons, with the ten largest covering 15%. The sequenced sample was cultured T cells, either the whole culture or a sorted T cell fraction (not recorded which). These receptors came from a human donor in good health.

This clonotype was observed at least ten times. The CDR3 DNA follows: TGCAGCGTGCATTACAATGAGCAGTTCTTC. Its protein product is CSVHYNEQFF. The V and J genes are TRBV29-1 and TRBJ2-1; no clear D. Germline V gene data show CDR1 as SQVTM and CDR2 as ANQGSEA. This CDR3 contains 10 residues. V gave up 6 bases and J gave up 4 bases, with 4 bases separating them.

Only a few counts were recorded for this clonotype. V gene TRBV20-1 combines with J gene TRBJ2-5; D gene uncertain. The V end lost 2 bases, the J end lost 1 base, and 14 bases lay between the germline ends. CDR1 is DFQATT, CDR2 SNEGSKA, per germline (reference sequence). The length of the CDR3 is 15 residues. The DNA of the CDR3 is TGCAGTGCTAGACCCACCCGGGCCACCCAAGAGACCCAGTACTTC. Translation gives CSARPTRATQETQYF.

This clonotype has just a few counts. The chain is built from TRBV5-1 and TRBJ2-3; TRBD1 matches 11 bases. The germline gives CDR1 SGHRS, CDR2 YFSETQ. CDR3 size: 14 residues. V gave up 4 bases and J gave up 4 bases; unmatched junction bases: 2. CDR3 amino acids: CASSGGQGADTQYF. The CDR3 nucleotides are TGCGCCAGCAGCGGGGGACAGGGGGCAGATACGCAGTATTTT.

This chain connects TRBV5-1 to TRBJ1-1, with D unresolved. Germline V gene lookup returns CDR1 SGHRS and CDR2 YFSETQ. CDR3 length equals 16 residues. Trimming removed 3 bases from V and 2 bases from J, with 17 bases in between. This CDR3 is CASSSTGLQYNTEAFF. The CDR3 nucleotides are TGCGCCAGCAGCTCAACGGGTCTCCAATATAACACTGAAGCTTTCTTT.

This clonotype was counted at least ten times. This chain joins TRBV19 and TRBJ2-3; the match to TRBD1 covers 7 bases. CDR1 LNHDA and CDR2 SQIVND come from the germline V gene (reference sequence). The CDR3 is 14 amino acids. With 8 bases clipped from V and 3 bases from J, the junction kept 8 bases outside the gene matches. DNA of the CDR3: TGTGCCAGTGGAACGCGACAGGGTACAGATACGCAGTATTTT. This gives the protein CASGTRQGTDTQYF.

This clonotype is judged medium-sized. The V gene is TRBV29-1, the J gene TRBJ1-1; D possibly corresponds to TRBD1 (6 bases). V was shortened by 4 bases and J by 0 bases, with 9 bases between the two germline ends. Germline values: CDR1 SQVTM, CDR2 ANQGSEA. The CDR3 runs 13 residues. CDR3 nucleotides: TGCAGCGTTGTAGGACAGATGAACACTGAAGCTTTCTTT. Translated: CSVVGQMNTEAFF. Using reference TRBV29-1 and TRBJ1-1 for the parts outside the CDR3, the full variable domain is SAVISQKPSRDICQRGTSLTIQCQVDSQVTMMFWYRQQPGQSLTLIATANQGSEATYESGFVIDKFPISRPNLTFSTLTVSNMSPEDSSIYLCSVVGQMNTEAFFGQGTRLTVV.

This clonotype was picked up a small number of times. The junction does not match germline at one end; this may be a read error. This chain joins TRBV7-7 and TRBJ2-2, with D possibly TRBD2 on 5 matching bases. The CDR3 sequence is 14 residues long. Germline V gene data show CDR1 as SSHAT and CDR2 as FNYEAQ (reference sequence). The CDR3 sequence: CASSLATGTGELFF. The CDR3 DNA sequence: TGTGCTAGCAGCTTAGCGACCGGCACCGGGGAGCTGTTTTTT.

This clonotype was observed a handful of times. The chain couples TRBV5-1 to TRBJ1-3; a weak D match, TRBD1 (6 bases). This CDR3 is 17 amino acids long. Trimming took off 4 bases at V and 3 bases at J, with 20 bases between the two ends. Per germline, CDR1 SGHRS and CDR2 YFSETQ. The CDR3 coding sequence is TGCGCCAGCAGCATAACGGACAGCTCCTTCTTTGGAAACACCATATATTTT. Its protein product is CASSITDSSFFGNTIYF.

The V and J genes are TRBV7-2 and TRBJ2-7; D is undetermined. V lost 1 base, J lost 3 bases, and 13 bases lay in between. This CDR3 is 15 amino acids long. CDR1 and CDR2 (germline): SGHTA, FQGNSA. CDR3 in DNA: TGTGCCAGCAGCTTAGAGGCAGAGTATTACTACGAGCAGTACTTC. This codes for CASSLEAEYYYEQYF. Combining the CDR3 with reference TRBV7-2 and TRBJ2-7 gives the whole variable domain GAGVSQSPSNKVTEKGKDVELRCDPISGHTALYWYRQSLGQGLEFLIYFQGNSAPDKSGLPSDRFSAERTGGSVSTLTIQRTQQEDSAVYLCASSLEAEYYYEQYFGPGTRLTVT.

This clonotype was seen at least ten times. The chain recombines TRBV5-1 with TRBJ2-1; maybe TRBD1 (5 bases). The germline V and J ends were trimmed by 4 bases and 8 bases, with 19 bases remaining between them. This CDR3 is 15 amino acids long. CDR1 is SGHRS, CDR2 YFSETQ, per germline. Here the CDR3 reads CASSGRTIVADEQFF. In nucleotides, the CDR3 is TGCGCCAGCAGCGGTAGGACAATTGTTGCAGATGAGCAGTTCTTC.

This clonotype has at least ten counts. The genes are TRBV9 and TRBJ2-1; D not certain. Germline V gene data show CDR1 as SGDLS and CDR2 as YYNGEE. This CDR3 region has 13 residues. Trimming removed 0 bases from V and 6 bases from J, with 7 bases in between. The CDR3 DNA is TGTGCCAGCAGCGTAGGAACGTTCAATGAGCAGTTCTTC. This sequence encodes CASSVGTFNEQFF.

This clonotype was seen at least ten times. The chain is built from TRBV29-1 and TRBJ2-7; 8 nucleotides align to TRBD1. CDR3 length equals 11 residues. Germline V gene data show CDR1 as SQVTM and CDR2 as ANQGSEA. The V and J ends lost 3 bases and 5 bases, in that order; junction bases with no gene match: 0. CDR3 in DNA: TGCAGCGTTGAGACAGGGGACGAGCAGTACTTC. It specifies CSVETGDEQYF.

This clonotype is deemed medium-sized (0.01 to 0.1%). The rearrangement links TRBV12-3 or TRBV12-4 to TRBJ2-3, with 13 bases matching TRBD2. The CDR3 runs to 17 residues. J gave up 2 bases and V 6 bases, and 8 bases lay outside the gene matches. In DNA, the CDR3 is TGTGCCAGCAGCCTCCGAGGACTAGCGGGGGTCACAGATACGCAGTATTTT. Amino acid sequence: CASSLRGLAGVTDTQYF.

This clonotype was recorded many times. The CDR3 region is CSITGPLGTYEQYF. The CDR3 DNA reads as TGCAGCATTACCGGCCCCCTCGGAACCTACGAGCAGTACTTC. The J gene is TRBJ2-7, the V gene TRBV29-1; D is unresolved. The ends were cut back, 8 bases at V and 2 bases at J, with 19 bases in the middle. Germline loops: CDR1 SQVTM, CDR2 ANQGSEA. There are 14 residues in the CDR3.

This clonotype was counted ten times or more. Written as DNA, the CDR3 is TGTGCCAGCAGCGAACTAGCGGGAGGGCCTCAGTTCTTC. As protein: CASSELAGGPQFF. The chain couples TRBV7-9 to TRBJ2-1; 13 bases map to TRBD2. Trimming cost V 5 bases and J 13 bases; bases outside gene matches: 5. CDR1 and CDR2 (germline): SEHNR, FQNEAQ (reference sequence). The CDR3 totals 13 residues.

In its sample, this clonotype was seen a few times. The gene calls are TRBV5-1 and TRBJ2-3, with a weak D call TRBD1 (6 bases). V was shortened by 4 bases and J by 1 base, with 13 bases between the two germline ends. Looked up from germline, CDR1 is SGHRS and CDR2 is YFSETQ. The CDR3 totals 15 residues. The CDR3 is CASSPQGYGTDTQYF. The CDR3 DNA is TGCGCCAGCAGCCCACAGGGATACGGCACAGATACGCAGTATTTT.